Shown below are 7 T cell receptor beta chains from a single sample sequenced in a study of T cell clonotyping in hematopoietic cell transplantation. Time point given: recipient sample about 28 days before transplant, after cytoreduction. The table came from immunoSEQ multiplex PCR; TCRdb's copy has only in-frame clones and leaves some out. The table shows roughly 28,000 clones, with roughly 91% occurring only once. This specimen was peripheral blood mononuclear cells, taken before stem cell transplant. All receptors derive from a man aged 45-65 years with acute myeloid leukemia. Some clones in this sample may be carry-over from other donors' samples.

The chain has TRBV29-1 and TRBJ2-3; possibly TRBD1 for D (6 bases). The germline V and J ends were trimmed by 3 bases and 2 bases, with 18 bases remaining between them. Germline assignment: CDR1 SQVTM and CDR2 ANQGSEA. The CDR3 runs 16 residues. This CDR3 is CSVEAQGFYLTDTQYF. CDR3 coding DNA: TGCAGCGTTGAGGCACAGGGCTTCTACCTCACAGATACGCAGTATTTT.

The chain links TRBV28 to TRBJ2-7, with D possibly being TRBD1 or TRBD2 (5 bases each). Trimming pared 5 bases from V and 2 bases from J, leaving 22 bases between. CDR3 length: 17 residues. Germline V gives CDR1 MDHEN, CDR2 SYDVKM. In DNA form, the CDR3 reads TGTGCCAGCAGTCCCCCGGCGGGCAGGGCGGTCCCCTACGAGCAGTACTTC. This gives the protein CASSPPAGRAVPYEQYF.

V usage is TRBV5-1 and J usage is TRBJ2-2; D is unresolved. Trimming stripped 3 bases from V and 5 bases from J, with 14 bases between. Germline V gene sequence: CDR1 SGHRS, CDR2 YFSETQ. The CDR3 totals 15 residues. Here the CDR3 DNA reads TGCGCCAGCAGCTCGCCTGAACTCGGGACCGGGGAGCTGTTTTTT. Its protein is CASSSPELGTGELFF.

CDR3 nucleotide sequence: TGCGCCAGCAGCTTGTTGAACGACGGGTCTGGGGCCAACGTCCTGACTTTC. It yields the protein CASSLLNDGSGANVLTF. V usage is TRBV5-1 and J usage is TRBJ2-6; unclear D gene. Germline V gene lookup returns CDR1 SGHRS and CDR2 YFSETQ. CDR3 length equals 17 residues. Trimming cost V 1 base and J 1 base, with 12 bases left between them.

The CDR3 is CASSEFSEGNQPQHF. In nucleotides, the CDR3 is TGTGCCAGCAGTGAATTTTCGGAGGGGAATCAGCCCCAGCATTTT. The V and J genes are TRBV6-1 and TRBJ1-5, with D maybe TRBD1 (5 bases). The CDR3 has 15 amino acids. Germline V lookup: CDR1 MNHNS, CDR2 SASEGT. V was cut by 2 bases and J by 4 bases, with 12 bases left in between.

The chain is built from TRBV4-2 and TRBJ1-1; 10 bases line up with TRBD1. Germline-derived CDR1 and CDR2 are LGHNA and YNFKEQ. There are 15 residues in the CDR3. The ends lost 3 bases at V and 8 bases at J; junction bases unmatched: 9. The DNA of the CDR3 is TGTGCCAGCAGCCAGTCCGGGACAGGGGTTGGGGAAGCTTTCTTT. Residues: CASSQSGTGVGEAFF.

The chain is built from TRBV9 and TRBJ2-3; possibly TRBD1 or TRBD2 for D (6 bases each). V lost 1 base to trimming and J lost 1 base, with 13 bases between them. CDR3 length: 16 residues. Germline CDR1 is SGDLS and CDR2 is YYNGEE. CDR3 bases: TGTGCCAGCAGCGTAAGGGGGGACCGCGGCACAGATACGCAGTATTTT. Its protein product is CASSVRGDRGTDTQYF.